This TCR beta chain was sequenced for a study of T cells after yellow fever vaccination (dated by TCRdb to between 2018 and 2021). As for the study more broadly: Libraries from fractions with low cell numbers were prepared with the SMART-Seq v4 Ultra Low Input RNA kit. Bulk TCR alpha and beta repertoires were sequenced longitudinally to track T-cell clones before and after primary and booster YFV17D yellow fever vaccination. Blood samples were taken at several timepoints before and after primary and secondary immunization, and bulk PBMC replicates and cell subsets were isolated. Two healthy male donors made up the cohort, one aged 18 to 29 years and the other aged 30 to 40 years. The paper as a whole reports these results and caveats: The study included only two donors, which limits how far the findings can be generalized. A small share of clonotypes occurred in both CD4 and CD8 compartments, likely arising from convergent recombination. Most clones expanded after primary vaccination were re-detected after the booster (around 96% of CD4 and 88% of CD8), suggesting broad memory maintenance. Computational filtering was required because FACS-sorted repertoires could contain abundant contaminating clonotypes from the bulk population. Compared with the primary T-cell response, the secondary T-cell response was weaker but faster, peaking on day 5 rather than day 15.

Trimming takes 3 bases from V and 7 bases from J, and the germline ends sit 15 bases apart. The germline V gene encodes CDR1 MNHEY and CDR2 SVGAGI. Spanning cysteine to phenylalanine, the CDR3 consists of 14 amino acids. Left in the record is the CDR3 DNA by itself, 42 bases read in frame from the first base. To note about this clonotype: Its antigen remains undetermined. Qualities for individual bases were not recorded, and no much larger clone is one base off.

TCR cDNA was made using 5'RACE template switching, a step that added a universal primer site and unique molecular identifiers. Priming of cDNA synthesis was performed from both the TCR alpha and TCR beta constant segments. Library amplification involved two PCR steps, and the second step added sample barcodes and sequencing adapters. Sequencing of the libraries was done on either Illumina HiSeq 2500 (2x100 bp) or NovaSeq (2x150 bp). The source study handled its data this way. MIGEC handled demultiplexing of reads and collapsing into UMI consensus sequences, while MiXCR performed V(D)J alignment. Vaccine-responding clonotypes were identified with edgeR using replicate PBMC samples, with FDR below 0.01 and a log2 fold change above 5 up to day 15 being required. Each bulk clonotype was labeled CD4 or CD8 based on which sequenced repertoire, CD4 or CD8, contained the clonotype at higher abundance. Through fastp at Q25 and MiXCR, TCRdb rebuilt clones from the public reads, retaining in-frame beta chains. Identical CDR3 proteins give one entry, which carries the most common genes and DNA. The V and J calls and clone size come from TCRdb's table, not from the authors' own analysis. The sample records 200,000 to 250,000 distinct CDR3 sequences, around 7% of which are singletons. The ten top clones hold approximately 0.87% of the sample.

Taken with the paper, the label for treatment or condition translates to: live attenuated yellow fever vaccine strain. PBMCs were isolated from peripheral blood using a standard Ficoll-Paque protocol. Dynabeads CD4 and CD8 positive selection kits were used to isolate the CD4 and CD8 T-cell fractions. TriZol was used to extract RNA from bulk PBMCs, CD4 and CD8 fractions, and dextramer-positive and dextramer-negative fractions. The rearrangement joined TRBV6-5 to TRBJ2-5; the D gene assignment is perhaps TRBD1 or TRBD2, with each matching 5 bases. The source of this sequence is a young man who received the YFV17D yellow fever vaccine. The source was CD4+ T cells sorted from PBMCs, collected 15 days after the yellow fever booster vaccination. The CDR3 here reads CASSYVEGWATQYF. In nucleotide form, the sequence is TGTGCCAGCAGTTATGTCGAGGGGTGGGCGACCCAGTACTTC.